What follows are 30 T cell receptor beta chains derived from one specimen sequenced in a study of beta chain features in type 1 diabetes. Study-wide points: All four CD4+ subsets of Type 1 diabetes patients contained TCRB CDR3s that were moderately but significantly shorter.

What was sequenced were expressed TCRB transcripts, since all of the isolated RNA had been reverse transcribed. Profiled with immunoSEQ multiplex PCR; TCRdb holds only in-frame clones, not every one. The sample carries 350,000 to 450,000 clones, around an eighth recorded once. For these TCRs, the target antigens are not known. Sequenced sample: naive CD4+ T cells from blood. Receptors were obtained from a woman younger than 30 with type 1 diabetes.

The CDR3 loop reads CASSLNYDDGGTQYF. The CDR3 DNA reads TGCGCCAGCAGCTTGAATTATGACGATGGCGGGACCCAGTACTTC. This chain uses TRBV5-1 with TRBJ2-5; D uncertain. The CDR3 sequence is 15 residues long. CDR1 SGHRS and CDR2 YFSETQ come from the germline V gene. V lost 1 base, J lost 7 bases, and 17 bases lay in between.

The chain combines TRBV7-3 with TRBJ2-1; 14 bases align to TRBD2. The trim removed 5 bases at V and 9 bases at J, leaving 3 bases unmatched. CDR3 length: 14 residues. CDR1 SGHTA and CDR2 FQGTGA come from the germline V gene. CDR3 sequence: CASSPGTSGSEQFF. For the CDR3, the DNA is TGTGCCAGCAGCCCCGGGACTAGCGGGAGTGAGCAGTTCTTC.

The chain recombines TRBV2 with TRBJ2-2, with 8 nucleotides matching TRBD1. CDR1 is SNHLY, CDR2 FYNNEI, per germline. V gave up 4 bases and J gave up 2 bases; unmatched junction bases: 6. This CDR3 comprises 16 residues. CDR3 sequence reads: CASSVDRGTNTGELFF. The DNA of the CDR3 is TGTGCCAGCAGTGTCGACAGGGGTACCAACACCGGGGAGCTGTTTTTT.

This clone was seen only a few times. The J gene is TRBJ2-3, the V gene TRBV6-5; 7 bases map to TRBD2. Looked up from germline, CDR1 is MNHEY and CDR2 is SVGAGI. The CDR3 consists of 14 residues. With 4 bases clipped from V and 2 bases from J, the junction kept 3 bases outside the gene matches. The CDR3 sequence is CASSWGTITDTQYF. The CDR3 region has the DNA TGTGCCAGCAGTTGGGGGACTATCACAGATACGCAGTATTTT.

This chain uses TRBV28 with TRBJ2-2; 9 bases line up with TRBD2. The CDR3 is made up of 13 amino acids. Trimming removed 6 bases from V and 7 bases from J; junction bases left unmatched: 3. Germline lookup yields CDR1 MDHEN and CDR2 SYDVKM. CDR3 residues: CASRRAGGGELFF. CDR3 nucleotide sequence: TGTGCCAGCAGGAGAGCGGGAGGCGGGGAGCTGTTTTTT.

The gene calls are TRBV5-8 and TRBJ2-5; D not resolved. Per germline, CDR1 SGHTS and CDR2 YDEGEE. Trimming shortened V by 0 bases and J by 2 bases, and 5 bases separated the two germline ends. CDR3 length: 13 residues. The DNA for the CDR3 is TGTGCCAGCAGCTTGGGGCAGCAAGAGACCCAGTACTTC. This codes for CASSLGQQETQYF.

The chain couples TRBV13 to TRBJ2-1; 11 bases are shared with TRBD2. The CDR3 spans 14 residues. Germline V lookup: CDR1 PRHDT, CDR2 FYEKMQ (reference sequence). Unmatched junction bases numbered 2, after V lost 5 bases and J lost 5 bases. The CDR3 is CASSQTSGNNEQFF. In DNA form, the CDR3 reads TGTGCCAGCAGCCAGACTAGCGGGAACAATGAGCAGTTCTTC. The full variable domain, with the rest looked up from reference TRBV13 and TRBJ2-1, is AAGVIQSPRHLIKEKRETATLKCYPIPRHDTVYWYQQGPGQDPQFLISFYEKMQSDKGSIPDRFSAQQFSDYHSELNMSSLELGDSALYFCASSQTSGNNEQFFGPGTRLTVL.

The V and J genes are TRBV5-1 and TRBJ2-1; the match to TRBD1 covers 11 bases. The CDR3 sequence is 15 residues long. The V segment lost 4 bases and the J segment 2 bases; nucleotides outside the gene matches: 2. Germline CDR1 and CDR2: SGHRS and YFSETQ. CDR3 sequence: CASSEGQGAYNEQFF. The DNA of the CDR3 is TGCGCCAGCAGCGAGGGACAGGGGGCCTACAATGAGCAGTTCTTC.

This clone was seen a handful of times. The rearrangement links TRBV6-5 to TRBJ2-1; maybe TRBD2 (5 bases). From germline, CDR1 is MNHEY and CDR2 SVGAGI. CDR3 length equals 13 residues. V was trimmed by 6 bases and J by 8 bases, leaving 14 bases between them. The DNA for the CDR3 is TGTGCCAGCAGCCCTTGGGAGACCGATGAGCAGTTCTTC. It yields the protein CASSPWETDEQFF.

The J gene is TRBJ2-5, the V gene TRBV4-2; 10 bases match TRBD2. Germline trimming cut 4 bases from V and 1 base from J; bases unmatched to any gene: 12. Germline V gives CDR1 LGHNA, CDR2 YNFKEQ. This CDR3 has 18 residues. CDR3 protein: CASSRVGPGTSAQETQYF. In nucleotides, the CDR3 is TGTGCCAGCAGCCGGGTAGGTCCCGGGACTAGCGCCCAAGAGACCCAGTACTTC.

This clone occurred a few times. This sequence joins TRBV28 and TRBJ2-3; tentatively, D is TRBD2 (7 bases). This CDR3 is 15 amino acids long. With 7 bases removed from V and 3 bases from J, the gap between germline ends came to 17 bases. Per germline, CDR1 MDHEN and CDR2 SYDVKM. The DNA of the CDR3 is TGTGCCAGCACCGGGGGCGGGAGAGCGACAGATACGCAGTATTTT. Its translation: CASTGGGRATDTQYF.

V gene TRBV14 combines with J gene TRBJ2-7, with unresolved D. Germline CDR1 SGHDN, CDR2 FVKESK. The CDR3 covers 12 residues. Between the trimmed V and J ends, which lost 4 bases and 2 bases, there was a span of 6 bases. For the CDR3, the DNA is TGTGCCAGCAGCCCGGTAGCCTACGAGCAGTACTTC. Its protein product is CASSPVAYEQYF.

This clone was seen only a few times. The chain joins TRBV6-5 to TRBJ2-3; 7 bases match TRBD2. Germline V gives CDR1 MNHEY, CDR2 SVGAGI. V was pared by 0 bases and J by 5 bases, with 2 bases of the junction left unmatched. The CDR3 runs to 14 residues. The CDR3 DNA reads as TGTGCCAGCAGTTACTCGCCTAGCGGAGATACGCAGTATTTT. Protein sequence: CASSYSPSGDTQYF.

This clone was found a few times. The V and J genes are TRBV28 and TRBJ1-2; D is ambiguous. V gave up 6 bases and J gave up 8 bases, with 13 bases separating them. The germline V gene encodes CDR1 MDHEN and CDR2 SYDVKM. The length of the CDR3 is 12 residues. CDR3: CASRPMGYGYTF. Written as DNA, the CDR3 is TGTGCCAGCAGACCGATGGGCTACGGCTACACCTTC.

This clone was picked up a small number of times. The chain recombines TRBV30 with TRBJ2-1; weak D call: TRBD1 (6 bases). V lost 4 bases and J 6 bases, leaving 16 bases between the germline ends. CDR1 GTSNPN and CDR2 SVGIG come from the germline V gene (reference sequence). The CDR3 runs 14 residues. CDR3 protein: CAWTDRPRGNEQFF. The DNA of the CDR3 is TGTGCCTGGACAGACAGGCCCCGAGGCAATGAGCAGTTCTTC.

This clone was counted only a few times. This sequence joins TRBV7-2 and TRBJ2-5; D unresolved. Germline V gives CDR1 SGHTA, CDR2 FQGNSA. Trimming cost V 5 bases and J 4 bases, with 20 bases left between them. This CDR3 is 16 amino acids long. The CDR3 DNA sequence: TGTGCCAGCAGCGCCCGTCCGAGGCTCTCGGGAGAGACCCAGTACTTC. Amino acids: CASSARPRLSGETQYF.

The chain links TRBV9 to TRBJ1-1, with no clear D. The germline CDR1 and CDR2 sequences are SGDLS and YYNGEE. The V and J ends lost 1 base and 5 bases respectively, with 9 bases between them. The CDR3 has 13 residues. CDR3 coding DNA: TGTGCCAGCAGCGTAACGGGGAGTACTGAAGCTTTCTTT. This encodes CASSVTGSTEAFF. The complete variable domain, with remaining parts taken from reference TRBV9 and TRBJ1-1, reads DSGVTQTPKHLITATGQRVTLRCSPRSGDLSVYWYQQSLDQGLQFLIQYYNGEERAKGNILERFSAQQFPDLHSELNLSSLELGDSALYFCASSVTGSTEAFFGQGTRLTVV.

This clone was seen more than once but under ten times. The rearrangement uses TRBV28 and TRBJ2-1; D not certain. The CDR3 extends over 12 amino acids. Trimming pared 7 bases from V and 5 bases from J, leaving 9 bases between. Germline CDR1 reads MDHEN; CDR2 reads SYDVKM. The CDR3 coding sequence is TGTGCCAGCAAGGCAGCGAACAATGAGCAGTTCTTC. This gives the protein CASKAANNEQFF.

This clone was observed a few times. This chain links TRBV29-1 with TRBJ2-1; D perhaps matches TRBD2 (5 bases). The CDR3 runs to 16 residues. Trimming shortened V by 5 bases and J by 0 bases, and 17 bases separated the two germline ends. The V gene's germline CDR1 is SQVTM and CDR2 ANQGSEA. CDR3 amino acids: CSVKIWASSSYNEQFF. CDR3 bases: TGCAGCGTTAAAATATGGGCTAGCAGCTCCTACAATGAGCAGTTCTTC.

This clone came up a few times. The chain is built from TRBV28 and TRBJ1-2, with 8 bases fitting TRBD1. Germline trimming cut 5 bases from V and 6 bases from J; bases unmatched to any gene: 5. Germline V gene lookup returns CDR1 MDHEN and CDR2 SYDVKM. CDR3 size: 13 residues. CDR3 DNA sequence: TGTGCCAGCAGTCGACAGGGGCGGGATGGCTACACCTTC. This codes for CASSRQGRDGYTF.

The CDR3 region has the DNA TGTGCCAGCTCACCATCTTCATCGGTGGGGGCTTCACCCCTCCACTTT. This encodes CASSPSSSVGASPLHF. The genes are TRBV18 and TRBJ1-6; the D gene is possibly TRBD1 (6 bases). V was pared by 2 bases and J by 9 bases, with 17 bases between. Germline CDR1 and CDR2: KGHSH and LQKENI. The CDR3 spans 16 residues. The whole variable domain, filled in from reference TRBV18 and TRBJ1-6, reads NAGVMQNPRHLVRRRGQEARLRCSPMKGHSHVYWYRQLPEEGLKFMVYLQKENIIDESGMPKERFSAEFPKEGPSILRIQQVVRGDSAAYFCASSPSSSVGASPLHFGNGTRLTVT.

This clone was counted only a few times. The CDR3 sequence is CASSLASSTDTQYF. CDR3 coding DNA: TGTGCCAGCAGCTTAGCGTCTAGCACAGATACGCAGTATTTT. This chain links TRBV7-2 with TRBJ2-3; D is unclear. The CDR3 length is 14 residues. CDR1 is SGHTA and CDR2 is FQGNSA in the germline V gene. Trimming removed 0 bases from V and 0 bases from J, with 4 bases in between.

This clone has only a few counts. The chain joins TRBV9 to TRBJ2-6; perhaps TRBD2 as D (5 bases). CDR3 length equals 16 residues. Germline V gives CDR1 SGDLS, CDR2 YYNGEE. V shed 0 bases and J shed 3 bases, with 10 bases lying between them. CDR3 sequence reads: CASSVAPGDGANVLTF. The CDR3 DNA reads as TGTGCCAGCAGCGTAGCTCCCGGGGATGGGGCCAACGTCCTGACTTTC.

The gene calls are TRBV5-1 and TRBJ2-6; weak D call: TRBD2 (5 bases). The CDR3 is 18 amino acids. Germline V gene data show CDR1 as SGHRS and CDR2 as YFSETQ. Trimming cost V 0 bases and J 0 bases, with 13 bases left between them. The CDR3 DNA reads as TGCGCCAGCAGCTTGGGGACTTCCCTCAGCTCTGGGGCCAACGTCCTGACTTTC. Translation gives CASSLGTSLSSGANVLTF.

The J gene is TRBJ2-7, the V gene TRBV5-1, with a weak D call TRBD1 (6 bases). Germline V lookup: CDR1 SGHRS, CDR2 YFSETQ. The CDR3 has 15 amino acids. Trimming removed 6 bases from V and 2 bases from J, with 18 bases in between. The CDR3 loop reads CASKLGGGQTYEQYF. The CDR3 DNA follows: TGCGCCAGCAAACTTGGAGGAGGACAGACCTACGAGCAGTACTTC.

Only a few counts were recorded for this clone. This chain joins TRBV7-2 and TRBJ2-3; TRBD1 aligns across 8 bases. CDR1 is SGHTA and CDR2 is FQGNSA in the germline V gene. V was clipped by 10 bases and J by 4 bases; unmatched bases: 10. This CDR3 has 14 amino acids. The CDR3 DNA reads as TGTGCCACGCAGGGGGCATGGAACGCAGATACGCAGTATTTT. Amino acids: CATQGAWNADTQYF.

The genes are TRBV5-4 and TRBJ2-5, with a possible D match to TRBD2 (7 bases). Per the germline V gene, CDR1 is SGHNT and CDR2 is YYREEE (reference sequence). Trimming cost V 0 bases and J 7 bases, with 13 bases left between them. This CDR3 spans 14 amino acids. CDR3 amino acids: CASSLEGGAGTQYF. Here the CDR3 DNA reads TGTGCCAGCAGCTTGGAAGGGGGGGCTGGGACCCAGTACTTC.

CDR3 sequence (DNA): TGTGCCGGACGGCGGGACACAGATACGCAGTATTTT. This gives the protein CAGRRDTDTQYF. The rearrangement links TRBV7-2 to TRBJ2-3; perhaps TRBD2 as D (6 bases). Per the germline V gene, CDR1 is SGHTA and CDR2 is FQGNSA. V lost 11 bases, J lost 2 bases, and 11 bases lay in between. CDR3 length equals 12 residues.

This rearrangement joins TRBV6-6 to TRBJ2-3; tentatively, D is TRBD2 (6 bases). Germline V gene lookup returns CDR1 MNHNY and CDR2 SVGAGI (reference sequence). CDR3 size: 12 residues. The V end lost 7 bases, the J end lost 6 bases, and 11 bases lay between the germline ends. Written as DNA, the CDR3 is TGTGCCAGCACCAACGGAGGGGATACGCAGTATTTT. As protein: CASTNGGDTQYF.

There are a few counts of this clone. The chain has TRBV2 and TRBJ2-3; 11 positions agree with TRBD1. CDR3 length: 14 amino acids. Per the germline V gene, CDR1 is SNHLY and CDR2 is FYNNEI. CDR3 amino acids: CTSGGTGGADTQYF. The CDR3 DNA is TGTACCTCCGGCGGGACAGGGGGGGCAGATACGCAGTATTTT.